Shown below are 26 T cell receptor beta chains from a single sample sequenced in a study of Graves' ophthalmopathy and Graves' hyperthyroidism. Amplifying from RNA transcripts, the study obtained TCR beta CDR3 regions. Amplification began with first-round RT-PCR using HTBI primers, then second-round multiplex PCR was performed. TCRdb re-derived calls from the multiplex PCR reads in MiXCR, one entry per CDR3 protein. The sample has about 400,000 distinct CDR3 sequences, around 19% seen once. The sample was peripheral blood. The source of these receptors is a woman between 18 and 29 years old with Graves' ophthalmopathy.

The chain employs TRBV11-1 and TRBJ2-3; D ambiguous. Deletions cut 5 bases from V and 8 bases from J, with 14 bases between. Germline loops: CDR1 SGHAT, CDR2 FQDESV (reference sequence). This CDR3 has 13 residues. This CDR3 is CASSRLMWTTQYF. CDR3 sequence (DNA): TGTGCCAGCAGCCGCCTGATGTGGACTACGCAGTATTTT.

This clonotype occurred many times. The chain couples TRBV19 to TRBJ1-5, with D hard to call. The CDR3 is made up of 13 amino acids. Trimming left V 3 bases short and J 8 bases short, with 11 bases between. Per germline, CDR1 LNHDA and CDR2 SQIVND (reference sequence). CDR3 protein: CASSIIHGKPQHF. The CDR3 DNA reads as TGTGCCAGTAGTATCATCCACGGGAAGCCCCAGCATTTT. The full variable domain, in which reference TRBV19 and TRBJ1-5 provide the parts outside the CDR3, is DGGITQSPKYLFRKEGQNVTLSCEQNLNHDAMYWYRQDPGQGLRLIYYSQIVNDFQKGDIAEGYSVSREKKESFPLTVTSAQKNPTAFYLCASSIIHGKPQHFGDGTRLSIL.

This clonotype was found many times. V usage is TRBV14 and J usage is TRBJ2-5, with D maybe TRBD1 (5 bases). The CDR3 totals 16 residues. V was trimmed by 0 bases and J by 1 base, leaving 12 bases between them. Germline lookup yields CDR1 SGHDN and CDR2 FVKESK. The CDR3 bases are TGTGCCAGCAGCCAAGATAGGGCAGGGCCCCAAGAGACCCAGTACTTC. This sequence encodes CASSQDRAGPQETQYF.

The chain is built from TRBV27 and TRBJ1-5, with a possible D match to TRBD1 (5 bases). V lost 3 bases and J lost 4, with 10 bases in between. This CDR3 spans 14 amino acids. Germline lookup yields CDR1 MNHEY and CDR2 SMNVEV (reference sequence). CDR3 loop: CASSFVGGNQPQHF. The CDR3 DNA follows: TGTGCCAGCAGTTTCGTGGGGGGGAATCAGCCCCAGCATTTT.

There are many counts of this clonotype. CDR3 sequence reads: CASSLSLGNQPQHF. CDR3 bases: TGTGCCAGCAGTTTAAGCCTTGGCAATCAGCCCCAGCATTTT. V is TRBV27 and J is TRBJ1-5; D ambiguous. The length of the CDR3 is 14 residues. Trimming took 2 bases from V and 2 from J, leaving 7 bases between them. Germline CDR1 is MNHEY and CDR2 is SMNVEV (reference sequence).

At least ten counts were recorded for this clonotype. The chain joins TRBV5-1 to TRBJ1-6; D remains unclear. V shed 0 bases and J shed 0 bases, with 7 bases lying between them. Germline V gene sequence: CDR1 SGHRS, CDR2 YFSETQ. This CDR3 is built from 16 residues. The chain's CDR3 is CASSLDGSSYNSPLHF. CDR3 nucleotides: TGCGCCAGCAGCTTGGACGGGAGCTCCTATAATTCACCCCTCCACTTT.

This clonotype was recorded at least ten times. The chain combines TRBV4-2 with TRBJ1-1; tentative D call: TRBD1 (5 bases). The germline V gene has CDR1 LGHNA and CDR2 YNFKEQ. The CDR3 extends over 12 amino acids. The germline V and J ends were trimmed by 7 bases and 12 bases, with 18 bases remaining between them. CDR3: CASIGTEGATFF. The CDR3 region has the DNA TGTGCCAGCATCGGGACGGAAGGGGCGACTTTCTTT.

In its sample, this clonotype was seen many times. The chain joins TRBV12-3 or TRBV12-4 to TRBJ2-7, with D possibly being TRBD1 (6 bases). The V end was cut by 8 bases, the J end by 0 bases, with 17 bases between. The CDR3 totals 15 residues. The CDR3: CASSPGRTVSYEQYF. In DNA, the CDR3 is TGTGCCAGCTCGCCGGGCCGGACAGTCTCCTACGAGCAGTACTTC.

This clonotype was detected many times. CDR3 bases: TGTGCCAGCATCGAAGTACCGAACACTGAAGCTTTCTTT. Translation: CASIEVPNTEAFF. The rearrangement joins TRBV6-2 or TRBV6-3 to TRBJ1-1; D not resolved. Trimming left V 7 bases short and J 1 base short, with 10 bases between. The CDR3 sequence is 13 residues long. Per germline, CDR1 MNHEY and CDR2 SVGEGT.

This clonotype was found many times. The V call is TRBV27, the J call TRBJ1-2; D might be TRBD1 (5 bases). The CDR3 has 15 residues. Germline CDR1 is MNHEY and CDR2 is SMNVEV (reference sequence). The V gene lost 2 bases and the J gene lost 7 bases, with 17 bases spanning the gap. CDR3 DNA sequence: TGTGCCAGCAGTTTAGGCGGGGGAAATTATGGTGGCTACACCTTC. It translates to CASSLGGGNYGGYTF.

This clonotype was found many times. This chain connects TRBV6-2 or TRBV6-3 to TRBJ1-2; D unclear. The V gene lost 6 bases and the J gene lost 2 bases, with 10 bases spanning the gap. CDR1 is MNHEY and CDR2 is SVGEGT in the germline V gene. The CDR3 loop spans 13 amino acids. This CDR3 is CASRPDRNYGYTF. In DNA, the CDR3 is TGTGCCAGCAGACCCGATAGGAACTATGGCTACACCTTC.

There are many counts of this clonotype. The chain joins TRBV5-1 to TRBJ1-1, with a possible D match to TRBD1 (6 bases). The CDR3 is made up of 15 amino acids. Germline CDR1 and CDR2: SGHRS and YFSETQ. Trimming shortened V by 1 base and J by 6 bases, and 16 bases separated the two germline ends. In nucleotides, the CDR3 is TGCGCCAGCAGCTTGAGAGTAGGGGGAAACGCTGAAGCTTTCTTT. The encoded protein is CASSLRVGGNAEAFF.

Many counts were recorded for this clonotype. The V gene is TRBV20-1, the J gene TRBJ2-7; a weak D match, TRBD2 (7 bases). Trimming removed 6 bases from V and 2 bases from J, with 14 bases in between. Per the germline V gene, CDR1 is DFQATT and CDR2 is SNEGSKA (reference sequence). The CDR3 loop spans 13 amino acids. The DNA for the CDR3 is TGCAGTGCCCAAGGGGGGGGGCCCTACGAGCAGTACTTC. Amino acid sequence: CSAQGGGPYEQYF.

The chain's CDR3 is CSAPQTGYEQYF. Here the CDR3 DNA reads TGCAGTGCTCCACAGACAGGATACGAGCAGTACTTC. J is TRBJ2-7 and V is TRBV20-1; TRBD1 is a possible D gene (6 bases). The V gene lost 5 bases and the J gene lost 4 bases, with 12 bases spanning the gap. The CDR3 runs to 12 residues. Germline V gene sequence: CDR1 DFQATT, CDR2 SNEGSKA (reference sequence).

This clonotype was found many times. The chain carries TRBV28 and TRBJ1-2; possibly TRBD1 for D (5 bases). The CDR3 length is 14 residues. V lost 6 bases, J lost 2 bases, and 13 bases lay in between. The germline gives CDR1 MDHEN, CDR2 SYDVKM. The CDR3 DNA is TGTGCCAGCAGCCCTATCGGGGGGAACTATGGCTACACCTTC. Its protein is CASSPIGGNYGYTF.

This clonotype was found many times. The gene calls are TRBV6-5 and TRBJ2-2; D is ambiguous. V lost 3 bases and J 7 bases, leaving 15 bases between the germline ends. This CDR3 is built from 15 residues. The germline CDR1 and CDR2 sequences are MNHEY and SVGAGI. CDR3 in DNA: TGTGCCAGCAGTTATCGAGTGGCCCACAGCGGGGAGCTGTTTTTT. Protein product: CASSYRVAHSGELFF.

This clonotype was found a few times. The CDR3: CSVRPGGAYEQYF. Written as DNA, the CDR3 is TGCAGCGTGAGGCCAGGGGGGGCCTACGAGCAGTACTTC. J is TRBJ2-7 and V is TRBV29-1; either TRBD1 or TRBD2 may supply D (7 bases each). Deletions cut 6 bases from V and 2 bases from J, with 14 bases between. The germline CDR1 and CDR2 sequences are SQVTM and ANQGSEA. The CDR3 covers 13 residues.

In its sample, this clonotype was seen many times. CDR3 in amino acids: CASQPGRNQETQYF. CDR3 in DNA: TGTGCCAGCCAACCGGGACGAAACCAAGAGACCCAGTACTTC. This chain connects TRBV12-3 or TRBV12-4 to TRBJ2-5; tentatively, D is TRBD1 or TRBD2 (5 bases each). Between the trimmed V and J ends, which lost 8 bases and 0 bases, there was a span of 13 bases. The CDR3 covers 14 residues.

This clonotype was picked up a small number of times. This chain uses TRBV6-4 with TRBJ1-2; tentative D call: TRBD1 (5 bases). Trimming stripped 5 bases from V and 0 bases from J, with 13 bases between. The CDR3 has 15 residues. Germline V lookup: CDR1 MRHNA, CDR2 SNTAGT. In DNA form, the CDR3 reads TGTGCCAGCAGTTTTGACAGACAAGCTAACTATGGCTACACCTTC. It yields the protein CASSFDRQANYGYTF.

Ten or more counts support this clonotype. This chain uses TRBV6-1 with TRBJ1-2, with D maybe TRBD1 (5 bases). The germline gives CDR1 MNHNS, CDR2 SASEGT. V gave up 9 bases and J gave up 5 bases, with 19 bases separating them. The CDR3 loop spans 14 amino acids. The CDR3 sequence: CASNPLRWGYGYTF. DNA of the CDR3: TGTGCCAGTAACCCCCTGAGGTGGGGGTATGGCTACACCTTC.

This clonotype has at least ten counts. Written as DNA, the CDR3 is TGTGCCAGCAGTTTACGTCTTGGCCAGGGGACCCAGCATTTT. Translation: CASSLRLGQGTQHF. J is TRBJ1-5 and V is TRBV12-3 or TRBV12-4; the D gene is possibly TRBD1 (6 bases). Trimming left V 2 bases short and J 11 bases short, with 16 bases between. CDR3 length: 14 amino acids.

The sample holds many counts of this clonotype. The chain couples TRBV2 to TRBJ2-5; TRBD1 is a possible D gene (6 bases). V was shortened by 7 bases and J by 3 bases, with 15 bases between the two germline ends. The CDR3 contains 14 residues. Germline V gene sequence: CDR1 SNHLY, CDR2 FYNNEI. The CDR3 reads CASKEVAGEETQYF. DNA for the CDR3: TGTGCCAGCAAGGAGGTGGCAGGGGAAGAGACCCAGTACTTC.

This clonotype was counted ten times or more. The chain couples TRBV15 to TRBJ1-1; D is unclear. The germline V gene encodes CDR1 LNHNV and CDR2 YYDKDF (reference sequence). The CDR3 length is 13 residues. V shed 5 bases and J shed 0 bases, with 7 bases lying between them. The CDR3 sequence is CATSAPLNTEAFF. The CDR3 DNA follows: TGTGCCACCAGCGCACCTCTGAACACTGAAGCTTTCTTT.

At least ten counts were recorded for this clonotype. The chain links TRBV19 to TRBJ2-7; weak D call: TRBD2 (5 bases). Germline CDR1 reads LNHDA; CDR2 reads SQIVND (reference sequence). The V end lost 3 bases, the J end lost 2 bases, and 11 bases lay between the germline ends. This CDR3 has 14 residues. CDR3 DNA: TGTGCCAGTAGTATGGTGGGGAGCGCCTACGAGCAGTACTTC. The encoded protein is CASSMVGSAYEQYF.

This clonotype was counted ten times or more. The V call is TRBV7-9, the J call TRBJ2-5; 9 positions match TRBD1. Trimming at V came to 5 bases and at J to 5 bases, leaving 24 bases not matched to a gene. This CDR3 region has 20 residues. The germline gives CDR1 SEHNR, CDR2 FQNEAQ (reference sequence). The CDR3 bases are TGTGCCAGCAGCGAGAAGTGGGGCCCGGGGGGACAGGGAGTTTCGGAGACCCAGTACTTC. The encoded protein is CASSEKWGPGGQGVSETQYF.

This clonotype appeared many times. The CDR3 sequence is CASSFRAAGLNTGELFF. As DNA, the CDR3 is TGTGCCAGCAGTTTCCGCGCAGCGGGGCTGAACACCGGGGAGCTGTTTTTT. V usage is TRBV27 and J usage is TRBJ2-2; 7 nucleotides align to TRBD2. Germline-derived CDR1 and CDR2 are MNHEY and SMNVEV (reference sequence). V trimming: 3 bases; J trimming: 1 base; junction bases outside the gene matches: 8. This CDR3 has 17 amino acids.